These T cell receptor beta chains were read from a single sample in a study of cytomegalovirus exposure and HLA in healthy donors. Libraries were prepared by immunoSEQ multiplex PCR; TCRdb keeps only in-frame clonotypes and omits some of them. The sample lists about 150,000 clones, approximately 85% occurring once. The sample consisted of PBMCs. All receptors derive from a woman in her late teens or twenties in good health and CMV-seronegative. Each CDR3 is given with its conserved first and last residue. A D gene is named only where the DNA matches it firmly. Clone size is shown for a subset of rows, as once, few, many or a class of expanded clone.

abundance	v_gene	j_gene	d_gene	CDR3aa	CDR3nt
.	TRBV5-4	TRBJ2-7	TRBD1	CASSQGTGWDEQYF	TGTGCCAGCAGCCAAGGGACAGGGTGGGACGAGCAGTACTTC
.	TRBV5-1	TRBJ2-7	.	CASSFRTEQLYEQYF	TGCGCCAGCAGCTTCAGGACAGAACAACTCTACGAGCAGTACTTC
.	TRBV18	TRBJ2-5	TRBD2	CASSPLGGGQETQYF	TGTGCCAGCTCACCCCTCGGCGGGGGGCAAGAGACCCAGTACTTC
.	TRBV7-2	TRBJ1-4	.	CASSFAGLRNEKLFF	TGTGCCAGCAGCTTCGCAGGGTTAAGGAATGAAAAACTGTTTTTT
few	TRBV2	TRBJ1-4	.	CATREQKENEKLFF	TGTGCCACCAGGGAACAGAAAGAAAATGAAAAACTGTTTTTT
.	TRBV7-9	TRBJ2-5	.	CASSPRSGQQETQYF	TGTGCCAGCAGCCCGAGGAGCGGACAGCAAGAGACCCAGTACTTC
once	TRBV11-2	TRBJ2-7	.	CASSSPGETGSYEQYF	TGTGCCAGCAGCTCCCCGGGGGAGACTGGGTCCTACGAGCAGTACTTC
.	TRBV30	TRBJ1-2	TRBD1	CAWTAQGGSGYTF	TGTGCCTGGACCGCCCAGGGGGGAAGTGGCTACACCTTC
.	TRBV7-2	TRBJ1-2	TRBD1	CASSLGQGLGYTF	TGTGCCAGCAGCTTAGGACAGGGATTGGGCTACACCTTC
.	TRBV11-2	TRBJ2-1	.	CASSLAGGDGPQFF	TGTGCCAGCAGCTTAGCTGGGGGCGACGGCCCGCAGTTCTTC
.	TRBV27	TRBJ2-1	.	CASSPLPAVKNEQFF	TGTGCCAGCAGCCCGCTTCCAGCGGTCAAGAATGAGCAGTTCTTC
.	TRBV7-8	TRBJ1-5	.	CASSPRGGNNQPQHF	TGTGCCAGCAGCCCCCGGGGTGGGAACAATCAGCCCCAGCATTTT
few	TRBV5-1	TRBJ1-5	.	CASSLGVQGGQPQHF	TGCGCCAGCAGCTTGGGCGTCCAAGGAGGGCAGCCCCAGCATTTT
.	TRBV9	TRBJ2-3	TRBD2	CASSPRGGFTDTQYF	TGTGCCAGCAGCCCCCGGGGGGGATTCACAGATACGCAGTATTTT
.	TRBV7-9	TRBJ1-2	.	CSSSSVKRQDASYGYTF	TGTTCCAGCAGCTCTGTAAAGAGACAGGACGCCAGCTATGGCTACACCTTC
.	TRBV20-1	TRBJ2-7	.	CSAVSGIEQYF	TGCAGTGCAGTATCAGGGATCGAGCAGTACTTC
once	TRBV27	TRBJ2-1	.	CASSLNSLSEQFF	TGTGCCAGCAGTTTGAACAGTTTGAGTGAGCAGTTCTTC
.	TRBV27	TRBJ2-7	.	CASSPTAGRQYF	TGTGCCAGCAGTCCAACGGCGGGAAGGCAGTACTTC
once	TRBV28	TRBJ2-5	TRBD1	CASSPTGQGGLETQYF	TGTGCCAGCAGTCCAACGGGACAGGGGGGTTTAGAGACCCAGTACTTC
.	TRBV4-3	TRBJ2-5	.	CASSQGSGYQETQYF	TGCGCCAGCAGCCAAGGGTCAGGGTACCAAGAGACCCAGTACTTC
.	TRBV4-3	TRBJ2-1	.	CASSQVGPKGFSEQFF	TGCGCCAGCAGCCAAGTGGGTCCAAAGGGGTTCTCTGAGCAGTTCTTC
.	TRBV28	TRBJ1-2	.	CASTDYVPDGYTF	TGTGCCAGCACCGATTACGTCCCAGATGGCTACACCTTC
.	TRBV18	TRBJ1-4	TRBD1	CASSPDRASEKLFF	TGTGCCAGCTCACCCGACAGGGCGAGTGAAAAACTGTTTTTT
.	TRBV10-3	TRBJ2-7	TRBD2	CASGSILSYEQYF	TGTGCCAGCGGGAGCATACTCTCCTACGAGCAGTACTTC
few	TRBV19	TRBJ2-1	.	CASSIGVASFNEQFF	TGTGCCAGTAGTATAGGAGTAGCGTCCTTCAATGAGCAGTTCTTC
.	TRBV5-1	TRBJ2-3	TRBD2	CASSPGTSGGLTDTQYF	TGCGCCAGCAGCCCCGGGACTAGCGGGGGTCTCACAGATACGCAGTATTTT
.	TRBV11-2	TRBJ2-5	.	CASSPGTKLQETQYF	TGTGCCAGCAGCCCCGGTACGAAGCTCCAAGAGACCCAGTACTTC
.	TRBV29-1	TRBJ2-3	TRBD2	CSVLRAGGGTDTQYF	TGCAGCGTCCTTAGAGCGGGAGGGGGCACAGATACGCAGTATTTT
once	TRBV4-3	TRBJ1-6	TRBD1	CASSQDRAAFSYNSPLHF	TGCGCCAGCAGCCAGGACAGGGCAGCTTTCTCCTATAATTCACCCCTCCACTTT
.	TRBV6-1	TRBJ1-5	TRBD1	CASSDGQVFGQPQHF	TGTGCCAGCAGTGACGGACAGGTGTTTGGACAGCCCCAGCATTTT
.	TRBV7-2	TRBJ2-1	TRBD1	CASSLYIGTGSNEQFF	TGTGCCAGCAGCTTATATATCGGGACAGGGTCCAATGAGCAGTTCTTC
.	TRBV2	TRBJ1-2	.	CASKEFKHTF	TGTGCCAGCAAGGAGTTCAAACACACCTTC
.	TRBV6-1	TRBJ2-3	TRBD2	CASTRGGTDTQYF	TGTGCCAGCACCCGGGGGGGCACAGATACGCAGTATTTT
.	TRBV5-1	TRBJ2-6	TRBD2	CASSLAGGRGGSGANVLTF	TGCGCCAGCAGCTTGGCCGGTGGGCGGGGGGGCTCTGGGGCCAACGTCCTGACTTTC
once	TRBV5-1	TRBJ2-1	TRBD2	CASSPTGTSIEQFF	TGCGCCAGCAGCCCCACGGGGACTAGCATTGAGCAGTTCTTC
.	TRBV7-9	TRBJ1-4	.	CASSLQGTYEKLFF	TGTGCCAGCAGCTTGCAGGGGACGTATGAAAAACTGTTTTTT
.	TRBV5-1	TRBJ2-6	.	CASSLGGQTGANVLTF	TGCGCCAGCAGCTTGGGGGGACAAACTGGGGCCAACGTCCTGACTTTC
many	TRBV6-1	TRBJ1-1	.	CASTKGTLNTEAFF	TGTGCCAGCACCAAGGGGACATTGAACACTGAAGCTTTCTTT
.	TRBV28	TRBJ1-5	.	CASRTPSGQNQPQHF	TGTGCCAGCAGGACCCCGTCTGGGCAGAATCAGCCCCAGCATTTT
.	TRBV7-9	TRBJ2-1	TRBD2	CASSWLSGTSGKGNNEQFF	TGTGCCAGCAGCTGGCTATCCGGGACTAGCGGGAAAGGTAACAATGAGCAGTTCTTC
.	TRBV2	TRBJ2-6	.	CASNEGAGANVLTF	TGTGCCAGCAATGAGGGAGCAGGGGCCAACGTCCTGACTTTC
once	TRBV7-6	TRBJ2-3	TRBD1	CASSLGQGSTDTQYF	TGTGCCAGCAGCTTAGGACAGGGTAGCACAGATACGCAGTATTTT
.	TRBV7-9	TRBJ1-6	.	CASSPLAGTLHF	TGTGCCAGCAGCCCCCTAGCCGGGACCCTCCACTTT
.	TRBV19	TRBJ2-7	.	CATRGTYVEYF	TGTGCCACTCGGGGTACCTACGTGGAGTACTTC
.	TRBV30	TRBJ2-1	.	CAWSEGDYWGALESYNEQFF	TGTGCCTGGAGTGAAGGTGATTATTGGGGAGCGCTAGAATCCTACAATGAGCAGTTCTTC
.	TRBV2	TRBJ2-1	TRBD2	CASSAGTSGNEQFF	TGTGCCAGCAGTGCGGGGACTAGCGGCAATGAGCAGTTCTTC
.	TRBV9	TRBJ2-2	TRBD2	CASSYAGVANTGELFF	TGTGCCAGCAGCTATGCGGGAGTCGCGAACACCGGGGAGCTGTTTTTT
.	TRBV6-5	TRBJ1-2	.	CASSRRTAINYGYTF	TGTGCCAGCAGCCGGCGGACAGCGATTAACTATGGCTACACCTTC
.	TRBV28	TRBJ1-2	.	CASSPGGQGYGYTF	TGTGCCAGCAGTCCGGGGGGACAAGGCTATGGCTACACCTTC
.	TRBV14	TRBJ2-7	.	CASSPRGAADYEQYF	TGTGCCAGCAGCCCTCGGGGAGCGGCCGACTACGAGCAGTACTTC
.	TRBV6-5	TRBJ1-2	TRBD1	CASSYGTGGIGYTF	TGTGCCAGCAGTTACGGGACAGGGGGCATCGGCTACACCTTC
.	TRBV2	TRBJ1-1	.	CASREGSGAAEAFF	TGTGCCAGCAGGGAGGGTTCGGGTGCGGCTGAAGCTTTCTTT
.	TRBV11-3	TRBJ2-3	.	CASSLGGGGTDTQYF	TGTGCCAGCAGCTTAGGCGGGGGCGGGACAGATACGCAGTATTTT
.	TRBV4-2	TRBJ1-5	TRBD1	CASSQVDRDDQPQHF	TGTGCCAGCAGCCAAGTGGACAGGGATGATCAGCCCCAGCATTTT
.	TRBV9	TRBJ1-6	TRBD1	CASSAPQGGLNSSPLHF	TGTGCCAGCAGCGCACCTCAGGGGGGCTTAAATAGTTCACCCCTCCACTTT
.	TRBV5-1	TRBJ1-2	.	CASSIRQDHYTF	TGCGCCAGCAGCATTCGACAGGATCACTACACCTTC
.	TRBV19	TRBJ1-5	.	CASSKTGGSNQPQHF	TGTGCCAGTAGTAAGACAGGCGGTAGCAATCAGCCCCAGCATTTT
.	TRBV7-2	TRBJ2-7	.	CASSPSQTYEQYF	TGTGCCAGCAGCCCATCGCAGACCTACGAGCAGTACTTC
.	TRBV21-1	TRBJ1-2	.	CASSRGGANYGYTF	TGTGCCAGCTCGAGGGGGGGTGCTAACTATGGCTACACCTTC